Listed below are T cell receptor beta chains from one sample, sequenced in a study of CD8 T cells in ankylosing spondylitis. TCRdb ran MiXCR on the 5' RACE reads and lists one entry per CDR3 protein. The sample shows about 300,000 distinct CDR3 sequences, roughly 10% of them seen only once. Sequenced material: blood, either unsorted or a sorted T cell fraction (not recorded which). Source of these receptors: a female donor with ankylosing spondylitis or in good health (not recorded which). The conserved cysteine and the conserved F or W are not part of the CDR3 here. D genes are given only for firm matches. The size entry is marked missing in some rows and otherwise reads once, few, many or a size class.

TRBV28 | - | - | ASSLISAAYSNQPQH
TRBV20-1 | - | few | SARAEWSSYNEQF
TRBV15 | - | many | ATSTGLNTEAF
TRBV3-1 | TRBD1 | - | ASSPEDRGYSYNSPLH
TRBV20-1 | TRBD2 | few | SASGESSGNLYEQY
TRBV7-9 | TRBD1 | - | ASSPGTGHLRYEQY
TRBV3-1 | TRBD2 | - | ASSLGTSQETQY
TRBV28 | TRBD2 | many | ASSLVAGLLDTQY
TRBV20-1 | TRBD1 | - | CAHPGGAYSNTGELF
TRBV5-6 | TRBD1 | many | ASPNRDRGHQETQY
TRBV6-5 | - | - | ASSYSGTPASYNEQF
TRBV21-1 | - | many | ASSTKRYSNQPQH
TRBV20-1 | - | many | SAPAGKTGELF
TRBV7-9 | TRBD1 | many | ASSFHDWQGANSPLH
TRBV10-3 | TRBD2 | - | ASCPRLSGIRSTDTQY
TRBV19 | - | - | ASTKTTLVADTQY
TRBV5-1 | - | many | ASSSSSGANVLT
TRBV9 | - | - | ASSVAPRDDTQY
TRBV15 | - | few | ATSRDFAGELF
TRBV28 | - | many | ASSLITGFEQY
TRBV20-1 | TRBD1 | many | SARQLDRRDQPQH
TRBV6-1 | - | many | ASSTLQDATNEQF
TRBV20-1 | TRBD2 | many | SASPLAGAGSDTQY
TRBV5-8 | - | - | TSSLPKVNYEQF
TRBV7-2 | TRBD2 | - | ASRGSSGSTRNEQF
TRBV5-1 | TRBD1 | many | ASSPRGQDGYT
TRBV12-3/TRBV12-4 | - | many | ASSLGQLYEQY
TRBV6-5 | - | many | ASSYSPAPGPSH
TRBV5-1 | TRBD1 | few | ASSQQGIQETQY
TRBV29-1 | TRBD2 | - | SAVTSGTAGELF
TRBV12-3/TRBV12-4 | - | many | ASSLGIGQINQPQH
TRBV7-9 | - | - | ASSLARTGINSPLH
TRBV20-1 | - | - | SVSDSGLSGANVLT
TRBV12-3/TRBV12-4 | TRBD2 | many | ASSGRRTSGRTDTQY
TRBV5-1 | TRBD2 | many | ASSISGGHNEQF
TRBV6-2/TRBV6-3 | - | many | ASSYTALVDTQY
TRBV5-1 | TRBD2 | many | ASSLGAGGDYNEQF
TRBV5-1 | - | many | ASSLGHLNTEAF
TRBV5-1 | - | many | ASSRTPDRTTGELF
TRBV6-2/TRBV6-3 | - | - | ASRDLPLNQPQH
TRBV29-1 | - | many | SVGRGRIQY
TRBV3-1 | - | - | ASSQEDSYNGDT
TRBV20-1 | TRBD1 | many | SARTGISNQPQH
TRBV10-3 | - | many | AITGGSTDTQY
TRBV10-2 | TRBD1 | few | ASRDRGGDYEQY
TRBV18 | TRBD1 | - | ASSPLTGGVLSSYEQY